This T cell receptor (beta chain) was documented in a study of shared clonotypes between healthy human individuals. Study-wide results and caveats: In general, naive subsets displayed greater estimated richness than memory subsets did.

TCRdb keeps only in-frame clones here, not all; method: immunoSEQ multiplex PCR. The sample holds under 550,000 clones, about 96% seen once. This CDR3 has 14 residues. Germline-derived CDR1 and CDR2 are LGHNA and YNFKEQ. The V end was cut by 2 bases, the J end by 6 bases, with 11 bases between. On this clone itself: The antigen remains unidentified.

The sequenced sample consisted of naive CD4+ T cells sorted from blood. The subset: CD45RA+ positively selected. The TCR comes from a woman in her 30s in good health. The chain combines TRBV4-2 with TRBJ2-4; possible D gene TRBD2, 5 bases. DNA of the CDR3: TGTGCCAGCAGCCAATCGGGAATTGGAAACATTCAGTACTTC. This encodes CASSQSGIGNIQYF.